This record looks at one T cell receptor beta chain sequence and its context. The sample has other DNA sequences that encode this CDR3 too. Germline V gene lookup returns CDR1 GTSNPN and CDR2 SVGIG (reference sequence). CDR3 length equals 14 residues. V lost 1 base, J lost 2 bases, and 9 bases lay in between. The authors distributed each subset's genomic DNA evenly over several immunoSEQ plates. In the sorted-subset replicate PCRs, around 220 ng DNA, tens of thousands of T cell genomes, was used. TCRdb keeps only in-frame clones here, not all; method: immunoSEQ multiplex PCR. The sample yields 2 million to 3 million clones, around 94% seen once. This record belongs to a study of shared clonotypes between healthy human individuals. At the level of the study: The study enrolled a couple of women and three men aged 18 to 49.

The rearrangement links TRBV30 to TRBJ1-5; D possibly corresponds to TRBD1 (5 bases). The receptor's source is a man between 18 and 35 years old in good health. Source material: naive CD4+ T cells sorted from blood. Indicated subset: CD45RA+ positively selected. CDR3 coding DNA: TGTGCCTGGAGTGGGGGAGGGGGCAATCAGCCCCAGCATTTT. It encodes CAWSGGGGNQPQHF.